The text below deals with one T cell receptor beta chain. This clonotype was seen a few times. It has no known antigen specificity. Per-base quality was not reported, and no clone a single base away is much larger than it. This sample was included in a study of blood T cells in healthy people across ages (dated by TCRdb to about 2015). In terms of the full investigation: Template switching captured roughly one uniquely barcoded TCR beta cDNA molecule per two T cells in model experiments. The donors were split into four age groups: young (average around 15 years), middle-aged (roughly 39), aged (approximately 60) and long-lived (approximately 80). To avoid experimental bias, donors of different ages were spread randomly across the sequencing lanes. Using deep sequencing normalized with unique cDNA molecular identifiers, the study measured how TCR beta repertoire diversity changes with age. The study analyzed two additional independent replicas of 1 million unique cDNA reads from the same blood draw for two donors, one aged 18 to 29 and one aged 80 or older. The paper as a whole reports these results and caveats: There was a strong correlation between observed TCR beta diversity and the percentage of naive T cells measured by flow cytometry. Observed TCR beta diversity per million T cells fell roughly linearly with age, and a significant reduction was already apparent by age about 38. The CMV infection status of donors was not known, potentially confounding age-related changes in expanded clonotypes. Total diversity estimates from one million sequenced T cells were considered lower bounds and underestimates. Bulk unsorted PBMC profiling prevented conclusive comparison of naive and antigen-experienced compartments. Compared with the aged group, the long-lived group had more naive CD4+ T cells, fewer expanded clones and increased TCR diversity, suggesting age selection.

Library generation was performed with 5' RACE. The run used an Illumina HiSeq 2500. A second about 7 to 12 cycle PCR used a sample-barcoded 5' primer and a J-beta primer mix. A unique molecular identifier was introduced onto each TCR beta cDNA molecule by a template-switch 5' adaptor carrying 12 random nucleotides. Each sample yielded at least 2.5 million CDR3-containing paired-end reads. First-strand cDNA was synthesized from all RNA with the Mint cDNA synthesis kit, primed by a TRBC-specific oligonucleotide. After uracil-DNA glycosylase treatment, a first 18-cycle PCR used universal primers M1SS and BC2_uni_R on all cDNA. As for the authors' bioinformatics: For normalization, 1 million high-quality reads, each with a distinct molecular identifier, were randomly selected from each sample. Reads sharing molecular identifiers were discarded rather than binned into consensus sequences. MiTCR, with a Q25 quality threshold and the strictest error-elimination algorithm, was used for CDR3 identification, clonotype clustering and error correction. A nonparametric unseen species model with Euler transformation was used to estimate lower-bound total TCR beta diversity. TCRdb reprocessing: public reads trimmed at Q25 with fastp, clones called with MiXCR, in-frame beta chains kept. CDR3 protein duplicates are merged, each entry listing the most common genes and DNA. The V and J calls reflect TCRdb's pipeline rather than the authors' work. A total of about 640,000 distinct CDR3 sequences appear in this sample, roughly 58% of them only once. The top ten clonotypes cover 30% to 40% of the sample.

Systemically healthy Caucasian individuals from Russia, approximately 39 in total and aged roughly 6 to 100 years, were included as donors. Roughly 9.5 milliliters of peripheral blood were drawn from each donor into EDTA-treated Vacutainer tubes. Ficoll-Paque density-gradient centrifugation was used to isolate PBMCs, with at least 6.5 million per sample. Total RNA, at least 6 micrograms per sample, was extracted from PBMCs with Trizol reagent. For every donor, flow cytometry on a PBMC aliquot measured the percentage of naive CD45RAhigh/CD27high T cells. CDR1 SGHTA and CDR2 FQGNSA are derived from the germline V gene. V sheds 3 bases and J sheds 0 bases, leaving 12 bases between their ends. The CDR3 runs 15 amino acids, cysteine and phenylalanine included. Only the CDR3 part of the read is kept: 45 bases, read in frame from the first base.

Sequenced material: blood. This TCR came from a man between 60 and 70 years old in good health. Recombination linked TRBV7-2 to TRBJ2-7, with no reliable assignment of the D segment. The DNA sequence reads TGTGCCAGCAGCTTCCGTTACCGGGCCTCCTACGAGCAGTACTTC. It encodes CASSFRYRASYEQYF. Here the CDR3 is joined to the reference TRBV7-2 and TRBJ2-7 genes, and the full variable domain is: GAGVSQSPSNKVTEKGKDVELRCDPISGHTALYWYRQSLGQGLEFLIYFQGNSAPDKSGLPSDRFSAERTGGSVSTLTIQRTQQEDSAVYLCASSFRYRASYEQYFGPGTRLTVT.